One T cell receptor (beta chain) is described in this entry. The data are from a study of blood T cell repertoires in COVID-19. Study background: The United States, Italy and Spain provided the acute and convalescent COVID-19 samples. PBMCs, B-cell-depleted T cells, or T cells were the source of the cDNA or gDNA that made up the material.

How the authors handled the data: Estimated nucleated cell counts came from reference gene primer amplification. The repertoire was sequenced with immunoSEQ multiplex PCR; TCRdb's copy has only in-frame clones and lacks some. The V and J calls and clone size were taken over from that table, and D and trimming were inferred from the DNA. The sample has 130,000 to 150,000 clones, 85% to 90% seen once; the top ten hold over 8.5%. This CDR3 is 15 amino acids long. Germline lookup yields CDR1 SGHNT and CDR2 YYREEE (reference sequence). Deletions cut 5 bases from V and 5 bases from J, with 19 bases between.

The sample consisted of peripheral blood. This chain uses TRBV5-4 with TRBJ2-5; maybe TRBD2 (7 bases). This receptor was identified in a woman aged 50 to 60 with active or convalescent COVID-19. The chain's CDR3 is CASRKKGGDGETQYF. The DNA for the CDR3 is TGTGCCAGCAGAAAGAAGGGGGGGGACGGTGAGACCCAGTACTTC.